Below are 2 T cell receptor beta chains sequenced from a single sample in a study of T cell responses to AZD1222 COVID-19 vaccine. Produced via immunoSEQ multiplex PCR; TCRdb's table is partial and in-frame only. Here the sample spans under 120,000 clones, about 95% being singletons. The starting material was peripheral blood, obtained on day 0 of AZD1222 vaccination. Receptors were obtained from an adult in good health.

V gene TRBV6-1 combines with J gene TRBJ2-5, with TRBD2 matching 7 bases. V lost 3 bases to trimming and J lost 5 bases; unmatched junction nucleotides: 6. The CDR3 runs to 14 residues. Germline CDR1 and CDR2: MNHNS and SASEGT. CDR3 DNA sequence: TGTGCCAGCAGTGAGTCGACTAGCCGGGAGACCCAGTACTTC. Amino acid sequence: CASSESTSRETQYF.

V and J are TRBV11-2 and TRBJ1-3; D is perhaps TRBD1 (5 bases). The germline V gene encodes CDR1 SGHAT and CDR2 FQNNGV. Between the trimmed V and J ends, which lost 2 bases and 2 bases, there was a span of 7 bases. This CDR3 contains 14 residues. The CDR3 loop reads CASSLQGAGNTIYF. CDR3 DNA sequence: TGTGCCAGCAGCTTACAGGGAGCTGGAAACACCATATATTTT.